The clone carrying this TCR beta chain is medium-sized (0.01 to 0.1%) within its sample. This table comes from immunoSEQ multiplex PCR, and its TCRdb copy is limited to in-frame clones, with some not included. The sample carries about 14,000 clones, around 70% recorded once. This sample stems from a study of T cells after somatic rescue of genetic block. The junction had 4 bases not matched to a gene; V was cut back by 4 bases and J by 8 bases. The CDR3 runs to 13 residues. Germline CDR1 and CDR2: MNHEY and SMNVEV (reference sequence). V is TRBV27 and J is TRBJ2-4; TRBD2 matches 8 bases. This sequence was found in a boy between 5 and 17 years old. Input material: peripheral blood mononuclear cells (PBMCs). The CDR3 is CASSYAGGYIQYF. The CDR3 nucleotides are TGTGCCAGCAGTTATGCGGGGGGATACATTCAGTACTTC.